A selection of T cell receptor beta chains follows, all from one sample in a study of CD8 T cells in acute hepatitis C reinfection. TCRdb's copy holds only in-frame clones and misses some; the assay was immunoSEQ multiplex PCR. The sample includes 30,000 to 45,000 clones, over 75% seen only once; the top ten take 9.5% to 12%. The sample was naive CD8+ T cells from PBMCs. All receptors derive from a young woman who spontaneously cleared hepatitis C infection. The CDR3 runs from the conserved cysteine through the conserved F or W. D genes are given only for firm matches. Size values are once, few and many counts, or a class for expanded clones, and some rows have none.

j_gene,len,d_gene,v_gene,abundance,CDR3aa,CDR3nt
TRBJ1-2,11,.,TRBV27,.,CASSPGNGYTF,TGTGCCAGCAGCCCAGGGAATGGCTACACCTTC
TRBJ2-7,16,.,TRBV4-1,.,CASSQETGSLSYEQYF,TGCGCCAGCAGCCAAGAAACCGGGAGCTTGTCCTACGAGCAGTACTTC
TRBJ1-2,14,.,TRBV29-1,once,CSAPDREANYGYTF,TGCAGCGCCCCAGACAGAGAAGCTAACTATGGCTACACCTTC
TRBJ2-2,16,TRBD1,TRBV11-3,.,CASSLHRGGNTGELFF,TGTGCCAGCAGCCTACACAGGGGCGGGAACACCGGGGAGCTGTTTTTT
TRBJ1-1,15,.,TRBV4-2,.,CASSHRDIPDTEAFF,TGTGCCAGCAGCCATCGGGACATCCCCGACACTGAAGCTTTCTTT
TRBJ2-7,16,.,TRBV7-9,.,CASSPLSGLAPYEQYF,TGTGCCAGCAGTCCATTGTCCGGGCTAGCCCCCTACGAGCAGTACTTC
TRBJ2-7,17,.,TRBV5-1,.,CASSLLEGTGDPYEQYF,TGCGCCAGCAGCTTGTTAGAAGGAACAGGTGATCCCTACGAGCAGTACTTC
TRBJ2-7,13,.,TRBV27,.,CASLGSGEYEQYF,TGTGCCAGCTTGGGGTCGGGGGAATACGAGCAGTACTTC
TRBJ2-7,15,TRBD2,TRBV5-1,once,CASSPATSGSYEQYF,TGCGCCAGCAGCCCAGCGACTAGCGGGAGCTACGAGCAGTACTTC
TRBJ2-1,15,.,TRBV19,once,CASSISGPLYNEQFF,TGTGCCAGTAGTATCTCTGGACCACTTTACAATGAGCAGTTCTTC
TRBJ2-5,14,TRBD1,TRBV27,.,CASSFQGAGETQYF,TGTGCCAGCAGTTTCCAGGGGGCAGGGGAGACCCAGTACTTC
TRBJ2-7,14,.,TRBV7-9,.,CASSSPQWAGEQYF,TGTGCCAGCAGCTCCCCACAGTGGGCGGGGGAGCAGTACTTC
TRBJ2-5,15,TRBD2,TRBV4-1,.,CASSQPGLVPETQYF,TGCGCCAGCAGCCAACCGGGACTAGTCCCGGAGACCCAGTACTTC
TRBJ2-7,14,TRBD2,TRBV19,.,CASSLGLAGYEQYF,TGTGCCAGTAGTTTGGGACTAGCTGGCTACGAGCAGTACTTC
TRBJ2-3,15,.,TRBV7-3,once,CASCALGLATDTQYF,TGTGCCAGCTGCGCCCTCGGACTCGCCACAGATACGCAGTATTTT
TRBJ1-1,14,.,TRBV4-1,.,CASSQDRGDPEAFF,TGCGCCAGCAGCCAAGATAGGGGGGACCCTGAAGCTTTCTTT
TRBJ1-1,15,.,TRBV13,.,CASSFTTTEGTEAFF,TGTGCCAGCAGCTTTACCACCACAGAAGGCACTGAAGCTTTCTTT
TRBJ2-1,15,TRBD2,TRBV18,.,CASSSPSGPKNEQFF,TGTGCCAGCTCGAGTCCTAGCGGGCCGAAGAATGAGCAGTTCTTC
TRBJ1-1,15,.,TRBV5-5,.,CASSFVKGVGTEAFF,TGTGCCAGCAGCTTTGTGAAGGGGGTTGGCACTGAAGCTTTCTTT
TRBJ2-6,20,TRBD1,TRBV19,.,CASSPTFRTGVLSGANVLTF,TGTGCCAGTAGTCCAACCTTTAGAACAGGGGTCTTGTCTGGGGCCAACGTCCTGACTTTC
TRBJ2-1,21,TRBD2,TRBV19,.,CASSLIPGTSGSHYPYNEQFF,TGTGCCAGTAGTCTTATCCCAGGGACTAGCGGGAGCCACTACCCGTACAATGAGCAGTTCTTC
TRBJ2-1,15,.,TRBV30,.,CAWSVVGGPYNEQFF,TGTGCCTGGAGTGTAGTTGGGGGCCCCTACAATGAGCAGTTCTTC
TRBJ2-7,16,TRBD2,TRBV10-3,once,CAISGVSGTRGYEQYF,TGTGCCATCAGTGGGGTTTCCGGGACTAGAGGCTACGAGCAGTACTTC
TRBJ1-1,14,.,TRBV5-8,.,CASSLVQRNTEAFF,TGTGCCAGCAGCTTAGTACAGAGGAACACTGAAGCTTTCTTT
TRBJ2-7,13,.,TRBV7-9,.,CASSPPASYEQYF,TGTGCCAGCAGCCCACCGGCTTCCTACGAGCAGTACTTC
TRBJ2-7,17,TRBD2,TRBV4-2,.,CASSQDLGTSGPYEQYF,TGTGCCAGCAGCCAAGATCTAGGGACTAGCGGACCTTACGAGCAGTACTTC
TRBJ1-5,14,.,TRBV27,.,CASSLGSGNQPQHF,TGTGCCAGCAGTTTAGGGTCAGGCAATCAGCCCCAGCATTTT
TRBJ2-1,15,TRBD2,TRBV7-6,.,CASSLGTSGINEQFF,TGTGCCAGCAGCTTAGGCACTAGCGGGATCAATGAGCAGTTCTTC
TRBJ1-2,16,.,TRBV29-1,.,CSVDPLTGGGDYGYTF,TGCAGCGTTGATCCCCTTACGGGGGGGGGCGACTATGGCTACACCTTC
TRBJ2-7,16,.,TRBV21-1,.,CASSKVAGRARYEQYF,TGTGCCAGCAGCAAAGTAGCGGGGCGGGCACGCTACGAGCAGTACTTC
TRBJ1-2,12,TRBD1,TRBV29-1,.,CSVEGRGYGYTF,TGCAGCGTCGAGGGCAGGGGGTACGGCTACACCTTC
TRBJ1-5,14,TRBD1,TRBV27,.,CASSSWDSGQPQHF,TGTGCCAGCAGTTCATGGGACAGCGGTCAGCCCCAGCATTTT